Sequencing of this T cell receptor (beta chain) was carried out in a study of OX40 agonist ivuxolimab in advanced cancers. General notes on the study: Ivuxolimab, which targeted the costimulatory receptor OX40 (CD134), was an agonistic, fully human IgG2 monoclonal antibody. Of the roughly 52 dose-escalation patients, hepatocellular carcinoma was present in about 20, melanoma in some 15, renal cell carcinoma in 9 and head and neck cancer in 9. Patients were allowed to have had prior anti-PD-1, anti-PD-L1 or anti-CTLA-4 therapy, and 30% to 50% of the dose-escalation patients had previously received checkpoint inhibitors. The monotherapy dose-escalation portion (N ≈ 52 patients) of the phase I ivuxolimab trial is reported in the paper. Peripheral TCRbeta sequencing was intended to test whether TCR sequence diversity was altered and clonal T-cell expansion was caused by ivuxolimab. A male proportion of approximately 83% and a mean age of roughly 58 years, ranging from 23 to 79, were recorded for the dose-escalation cohort. Intravenous ivuxolimab was administered to patients every 2 weeks at six dose levels: 0.01, 0.1, 0.3, 1.5, 3 and 10 mg/kg. Partial responses occurred in three dose-escalation patients, of whom one had hepatocellular carcinoma and two had cutaneous melanoma.

Genomic DNA was extracted from sorted cells for sequencing of the TCRbeta CDR3 region. The immunoSEQ Assay was used for sequencing of TCRbeta CDR3 regions. Entries here come from immuneACCESS through TCRdb and include only in-frame sequences with V and J called. Some clones fail to appear in such tables; in the studies checked, an unresolved V gene covers under half of the shortfall, and the cause of the remainder is unknown. This sample has some 65,000 clones in its table, and roughly 91% of those were observed once. The ten top clones hold over 0.3% of the sample. What the research found in general, with its limitations: In the 0.1-3.0 mg/kg groups, partial responders had among the lowest normalized peripheral clonal expansion, particularly in CD8+ T cells. Low levels of normalized T-cell clonal expansion were also shown by some nonresponding patients. After ivuxolimab, expanded clones were on average more numerous among CD8+ T cells than among CD4+ T cells. Antigen specificity was not determined for the clonally expanded peripheral T cells. At doses of 0.1 to 3.0 mg/kg, clonal expansion of both CD4+ and CD8+ blood T cells was observed from baseline to week 6.

Including the terminal cysteine and phenylalanine, the CDR3 comprises 14 residues. The sequence is cut down to CDR3 DNA, 42 bases in frame from base 1. Clipping removes 7 bases from V and 1 base from J, with 7 as the unmatched junction base count. The CDR1 and CDR2 encoded by the germline V gene are MNHEY and SVGAGI. As regards this clone: The clone's antigen remains unknown. Base qualities are missing; no much larger clone stands one base away.

Patients with autoimmune disease history or receiving systemic immunosuppression were excluded from the trial. In every dose cohort, peripheral blood was drawn for TCR sequencing at baseline, cycle 4 day 1, and cycle 7 day 1. The samples were drawn from a first-in-human, open-label, multicenter phase I dose-escalation trial of ivuxolimab. Adults with locally advanced or metastatic melanoma, renal cell carcinoma, hepatocellular carcinoma or head and neck squamous cell carcinoma were enrolled in the trial. Before TCR sequencing, CD4+ T cells and CD8+ T cells from peripheral blood were sorted into separate populations.

The clonotype originates from an adult with an advanced solid tumor such as melanoma, head and neck, liver or kidney cancer. Sequenced here: CD4+ or CD8+ T cells sorted from blood, sampled in a trial of the OX40 agonist ivuxolimab. The chain is encoded by TRBV6-5 joined to TRBJ2-7; TRBD2 matches 7 bases in the middle. The CDR3 has the sequence CASTSGGRSYEQYF. The DNA sequence follows: TGTGCCAGCACCTCGGGAGGACGGTCCTACGAGCAGTACTTC.